This record covers a single T cell receptor beta chain. Its antigen is unidentified. TCRdb reanalysed the reads using MiXCR and keeps one entry per CDR3 protein. The table includes approximately 310,000 distinct CDR3 sequences, 20% to 30% detected once. CDR1 KGHDR and CDR2 SFDVKD come from the germline V gene. The V and J ends lost 3 bases and 4 bases respectively, with 11 bases between them. This CDR3 contains 14 residues. The data originate from a study of T cell repertoires in cytomegalovirus infection. Notes on the study in general: Totalled public TCR beta family frequency picked out people who carried CMV plus the relevant HLA.

The J gene is TRBJ1-1, the V gene TRBV24-1; D possibly corresponds to TRBD1 (6 bases). This specimen was cultured PBMCs, taken from culture after CMV antigen stimulation. The TCR originated in a human donor in good health (CMV status not recorded). Some clones in this sample may be carry-over from other donors' samples. The CDR3 loop reads CATSDAGDSTEAFF. The CDR3 nucleotides are TGTGCCACCAGTGATGCAGGGGATAGCACTGAAGCTTTCTTT.